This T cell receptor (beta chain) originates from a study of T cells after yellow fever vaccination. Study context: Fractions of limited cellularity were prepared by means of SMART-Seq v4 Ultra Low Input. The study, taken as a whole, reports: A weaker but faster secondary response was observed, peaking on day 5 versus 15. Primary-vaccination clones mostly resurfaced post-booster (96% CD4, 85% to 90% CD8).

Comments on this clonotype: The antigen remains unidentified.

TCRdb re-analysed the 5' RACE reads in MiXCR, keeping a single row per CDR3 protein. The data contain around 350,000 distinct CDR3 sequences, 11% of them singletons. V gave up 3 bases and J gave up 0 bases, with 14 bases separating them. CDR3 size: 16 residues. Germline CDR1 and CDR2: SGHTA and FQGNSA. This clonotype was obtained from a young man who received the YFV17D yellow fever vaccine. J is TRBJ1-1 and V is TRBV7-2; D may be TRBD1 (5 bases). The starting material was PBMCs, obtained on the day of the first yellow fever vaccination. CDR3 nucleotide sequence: TGTGCCAGCAGCTTCGGTAACAGGAGACTGAACACTGAAGCTTTCTTT. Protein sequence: CASSFGNRRLNTEAFF.